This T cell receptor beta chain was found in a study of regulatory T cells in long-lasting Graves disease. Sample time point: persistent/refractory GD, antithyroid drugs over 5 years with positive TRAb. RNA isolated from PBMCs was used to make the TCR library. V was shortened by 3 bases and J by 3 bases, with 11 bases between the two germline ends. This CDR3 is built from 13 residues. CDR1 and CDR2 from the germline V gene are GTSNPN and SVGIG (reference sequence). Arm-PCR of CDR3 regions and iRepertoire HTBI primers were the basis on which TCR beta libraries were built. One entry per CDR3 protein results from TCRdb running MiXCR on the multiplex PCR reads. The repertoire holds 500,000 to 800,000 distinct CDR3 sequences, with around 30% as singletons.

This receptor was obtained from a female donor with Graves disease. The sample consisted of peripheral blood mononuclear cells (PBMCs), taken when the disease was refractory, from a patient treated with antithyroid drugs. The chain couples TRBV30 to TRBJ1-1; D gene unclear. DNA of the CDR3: TGTGCCTGGAGGGCAGCGTCGCACACTGAAGCTTTCTTT. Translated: CAWRAASHTEAFF.